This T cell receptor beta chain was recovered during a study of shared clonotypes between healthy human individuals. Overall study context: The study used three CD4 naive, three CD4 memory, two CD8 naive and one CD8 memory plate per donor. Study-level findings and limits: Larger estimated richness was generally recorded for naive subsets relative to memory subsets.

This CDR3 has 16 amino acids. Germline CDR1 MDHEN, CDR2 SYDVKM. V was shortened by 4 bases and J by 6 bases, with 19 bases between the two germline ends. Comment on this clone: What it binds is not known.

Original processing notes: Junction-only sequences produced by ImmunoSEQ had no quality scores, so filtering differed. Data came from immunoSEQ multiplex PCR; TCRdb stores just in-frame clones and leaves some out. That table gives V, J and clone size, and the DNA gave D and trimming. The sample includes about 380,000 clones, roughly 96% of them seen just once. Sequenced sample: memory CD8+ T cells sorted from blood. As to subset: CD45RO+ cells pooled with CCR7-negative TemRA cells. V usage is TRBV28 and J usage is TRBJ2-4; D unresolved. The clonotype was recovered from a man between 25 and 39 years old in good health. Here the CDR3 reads CASSYRVPRPGNIQYF. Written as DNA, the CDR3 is TGTGCCAGCAGTTATCGGGTTCCCCGGCCAGGAAACATTCAGTACTTC.